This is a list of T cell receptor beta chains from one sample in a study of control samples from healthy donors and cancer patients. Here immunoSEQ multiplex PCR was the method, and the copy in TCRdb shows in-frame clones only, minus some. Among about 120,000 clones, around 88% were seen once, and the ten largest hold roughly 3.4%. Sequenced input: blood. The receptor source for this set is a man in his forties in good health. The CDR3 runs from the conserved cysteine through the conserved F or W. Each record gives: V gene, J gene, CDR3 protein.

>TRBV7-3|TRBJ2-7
CASSLTRAPSYEQYF
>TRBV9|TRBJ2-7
CASSVAGTGGLEQYF
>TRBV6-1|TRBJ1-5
CASSEGGRLYSNQPQHF
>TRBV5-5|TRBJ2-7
CASSSRVGDRGLGNEQYF
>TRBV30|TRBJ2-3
CAWSVLAGGDSTDTQYF
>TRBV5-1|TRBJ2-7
CASSLGGSLEEQYF
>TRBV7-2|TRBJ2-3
CASSIMGRSWADTQYF
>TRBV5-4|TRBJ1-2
CASSQNHQGGYTF
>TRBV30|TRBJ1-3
CAWMIRGNSGNTIYF
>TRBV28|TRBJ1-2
CASGTGNYGYTF
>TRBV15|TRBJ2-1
CATSSSGSYNEQFF
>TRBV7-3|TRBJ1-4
CASSLTGGHEKLFF
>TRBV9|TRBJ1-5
CASSVGGTGGEPQHF
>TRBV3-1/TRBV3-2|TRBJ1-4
CASSQAGREGEKLFF
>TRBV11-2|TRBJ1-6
CASRTGGNNSPLHF
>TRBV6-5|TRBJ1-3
CASRLQPYSGNTIYF
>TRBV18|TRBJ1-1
CASSPDTEAFF
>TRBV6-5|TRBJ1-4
CASSLGTDGKLFF
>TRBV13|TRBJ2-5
CASSQGTSGGQPQETQYF
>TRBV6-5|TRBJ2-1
CASSRKLAVGRFF
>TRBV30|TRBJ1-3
CAWSAGSSSGNTIYF
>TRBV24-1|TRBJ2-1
CATMDRESSYNEQFF
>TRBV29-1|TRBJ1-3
CSVDSQGSGNTIYF
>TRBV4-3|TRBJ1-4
CASSQDNRLNEKLFF
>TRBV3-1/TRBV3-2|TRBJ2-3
CASSLFTDTQYF
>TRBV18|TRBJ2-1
CASSHRTGDNEQFF
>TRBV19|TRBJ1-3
CASSSPGTVSGNTIYF
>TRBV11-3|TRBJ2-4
CASSLKAGLAKNIQYF
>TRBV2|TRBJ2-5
CASSGLAGLQETQYF
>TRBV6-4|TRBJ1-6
CASSVWQGAGPLHF
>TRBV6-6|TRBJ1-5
CASRRLSNQPQHF
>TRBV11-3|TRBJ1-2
CASSSEGPGYTF
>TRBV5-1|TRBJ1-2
CASSLVFRAGAIDYGYTF
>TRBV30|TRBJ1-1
CAWIPRQPVF